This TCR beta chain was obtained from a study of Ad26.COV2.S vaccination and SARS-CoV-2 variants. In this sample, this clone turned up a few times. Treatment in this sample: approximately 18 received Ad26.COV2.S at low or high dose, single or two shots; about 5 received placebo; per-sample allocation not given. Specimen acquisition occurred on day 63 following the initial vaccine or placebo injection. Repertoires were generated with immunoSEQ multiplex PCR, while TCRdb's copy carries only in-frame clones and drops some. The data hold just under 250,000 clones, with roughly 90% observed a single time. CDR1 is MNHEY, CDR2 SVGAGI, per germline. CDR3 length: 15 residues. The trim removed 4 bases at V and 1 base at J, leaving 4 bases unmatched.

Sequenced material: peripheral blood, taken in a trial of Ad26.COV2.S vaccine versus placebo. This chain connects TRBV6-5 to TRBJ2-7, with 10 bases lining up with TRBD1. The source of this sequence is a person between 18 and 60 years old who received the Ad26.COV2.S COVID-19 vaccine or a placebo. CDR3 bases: TGTGCCAGCAGTTCGCCGGGACAGGGGTCCTACGAGCAGTACTTC. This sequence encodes CASSSPGQGSYEQYF.